Sequencing of this T cell receptor beta chain was carried out in a study of OX40 agonist ivuxolimab in advanced cancers. On the study more broadly: People who had prior anti-PD-1, anti-PD-L1 or anti-CTLA-4 therapy could take part, and under 45% had some.

This table comes from immunoSEQ multiplex PCR, and its TCRdb copy is limited to in-frame clones, with some not included. The table lists approximately 65,000 clones, roughly 90% of them singletons, with 0.62% in the top ten. Germline CDR1 is LNHDA and CDR2 is SQIVND (reference sequence). There are 14 residues in the CDR3. Trimming took off 3 bases at V and 4 bases at J, with 12 bases between the two ends. The receptor was derived from an adult with an advanced solid tumor such as melanoma, head and neck, liver or kidney cancer. The chain combines TRBV19 with TRBJ1-1; D possibly corresponds to TRBD1 (5 bases). Specimen: CD4+ or CD8+ T cells sorted from blood, collected in a trial of the OX40 agonist ivuxolimab. The DNA for the CDR3 is TGTGCCAGTAGTATCGCCAGGGCGGGCACTGAAGCTTTCTTT. This translates into CASSIARAGTEAFF.